This T cell receptor (beta chain) was observed in a study of shared clonotypes between healthy human individuals. Study-wide context: A couple of female and three male donors aged 18 to 49 were enrolled.

Whole-study results and caveats: The study found lower generation probabilities in non-shared clonotypes than in those shared by all four donors.

As defined, naive CD8 cells were CD45RO-negative and positively selected for CCR7, with terminally differentiated effector memory CD45RA+ cells excluded. This CDR3 comprises 15 residues. With regard to this clone: As yet, its antigen is unknown.

When replicate PCRs were run on sorted subsets, they used around 200 ng DNA, some 30,000 T cell genomes. Clones were sequenced by immunoSEQ multiplex PCR, and TCRdb holds only the in-frame ones, with some missing. Of 550,000 to 750,000 clones in the sample, around 92% were seen once. The sample consisted of naive CD8+ T cells sorted from blood. The receptor's source is a man aged 25-45 years in good health. The chain links TRBV21-1 to TRBJ2-7; whether TRBD1, the table's D call, matches the DNA was not checked. TRBV21-1 is a documented pseudogene. This CDR3 is CASSKKGQSGYEQYF. Here the CDR3 DNA reads TGTGCCAGCAGCAAGAAAGGACAGTCCGGATACGAGCAGTACTTC.